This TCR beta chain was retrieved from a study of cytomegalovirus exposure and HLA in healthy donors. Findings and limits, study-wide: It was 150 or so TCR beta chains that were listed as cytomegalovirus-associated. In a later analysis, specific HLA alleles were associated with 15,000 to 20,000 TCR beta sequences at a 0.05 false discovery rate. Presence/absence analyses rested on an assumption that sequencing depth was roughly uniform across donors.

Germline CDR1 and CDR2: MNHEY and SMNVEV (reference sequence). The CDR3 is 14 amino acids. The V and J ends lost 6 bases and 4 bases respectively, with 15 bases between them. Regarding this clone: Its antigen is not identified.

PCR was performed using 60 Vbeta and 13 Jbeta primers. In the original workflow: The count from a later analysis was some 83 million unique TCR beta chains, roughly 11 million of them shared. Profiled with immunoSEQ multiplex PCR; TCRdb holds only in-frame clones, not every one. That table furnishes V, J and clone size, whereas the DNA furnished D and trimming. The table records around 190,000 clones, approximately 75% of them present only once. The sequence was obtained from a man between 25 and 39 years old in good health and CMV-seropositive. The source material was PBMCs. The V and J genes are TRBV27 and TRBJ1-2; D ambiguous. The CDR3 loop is CASSSKQRSYGYTF. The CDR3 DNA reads TGTGCCAGCAGCTCCAAACAGCGGAGCTATGGCTACACCTTC.